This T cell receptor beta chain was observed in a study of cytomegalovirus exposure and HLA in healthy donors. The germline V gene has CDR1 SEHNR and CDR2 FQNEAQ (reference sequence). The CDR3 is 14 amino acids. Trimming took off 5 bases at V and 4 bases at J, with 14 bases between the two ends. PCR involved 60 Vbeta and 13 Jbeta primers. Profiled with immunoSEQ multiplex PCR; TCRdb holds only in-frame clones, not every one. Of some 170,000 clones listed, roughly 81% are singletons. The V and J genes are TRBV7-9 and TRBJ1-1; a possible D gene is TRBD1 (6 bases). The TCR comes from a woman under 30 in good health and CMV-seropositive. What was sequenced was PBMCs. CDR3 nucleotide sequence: TGTGCCAGCAGCATAATGAAAGGGGGCACTGAAGCTTTCTTT. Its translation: CASSIMKGGTEAFF.